The clone carrying this T cell receptor beta chain has just a few counts. Its antigen remains unknown. The record originates from a study of T cells in Graves' hyperthyroidism and ophthalmopathy. General observations from the study: Most clonotypes expanded in the thyroid (above 0.001) were also present in blood. Ophthalmopathy could be told apart from stable hyperthyroidism with a 13 V-J model.

Researchers amplified the TCR beta CDR3 regions from RNA transcripts. HTBI primers were used for first-round RT-PCR of the TCR CDR3. Using its own MiXCR run on the multiplex PCR reads, TCRdb lists one record per CDR3 protein. The sample lists about 610,000 distinct CDR3 sequences, roughly 14% occurring once. The CDR3 contains 15 residues. Losses at the gene ends were 6 bases for V and 4 bases for J; bases not matched to a gene: 12. Germline CDR1 is DFQATT and CDR2 is SNEGSKA (reference sequence). The PBMCs were taken from approximately 9 ml of fresh peripheral blood. This sequence joins TRBV20-1 and TRBJ1-3, with 7 bases fitting TRBD1. Sequencing was performed on blood. This TCR derives from a woman aged 40 to 50 with Graves' ophthalmopathy. The CDR3 spells CSAPGTASDGNTIYF. Written as DNA, the CDR3 is TGCAGTGCCCCTGGGACAGCCTCTGACGGAAACACCATATATTTT.